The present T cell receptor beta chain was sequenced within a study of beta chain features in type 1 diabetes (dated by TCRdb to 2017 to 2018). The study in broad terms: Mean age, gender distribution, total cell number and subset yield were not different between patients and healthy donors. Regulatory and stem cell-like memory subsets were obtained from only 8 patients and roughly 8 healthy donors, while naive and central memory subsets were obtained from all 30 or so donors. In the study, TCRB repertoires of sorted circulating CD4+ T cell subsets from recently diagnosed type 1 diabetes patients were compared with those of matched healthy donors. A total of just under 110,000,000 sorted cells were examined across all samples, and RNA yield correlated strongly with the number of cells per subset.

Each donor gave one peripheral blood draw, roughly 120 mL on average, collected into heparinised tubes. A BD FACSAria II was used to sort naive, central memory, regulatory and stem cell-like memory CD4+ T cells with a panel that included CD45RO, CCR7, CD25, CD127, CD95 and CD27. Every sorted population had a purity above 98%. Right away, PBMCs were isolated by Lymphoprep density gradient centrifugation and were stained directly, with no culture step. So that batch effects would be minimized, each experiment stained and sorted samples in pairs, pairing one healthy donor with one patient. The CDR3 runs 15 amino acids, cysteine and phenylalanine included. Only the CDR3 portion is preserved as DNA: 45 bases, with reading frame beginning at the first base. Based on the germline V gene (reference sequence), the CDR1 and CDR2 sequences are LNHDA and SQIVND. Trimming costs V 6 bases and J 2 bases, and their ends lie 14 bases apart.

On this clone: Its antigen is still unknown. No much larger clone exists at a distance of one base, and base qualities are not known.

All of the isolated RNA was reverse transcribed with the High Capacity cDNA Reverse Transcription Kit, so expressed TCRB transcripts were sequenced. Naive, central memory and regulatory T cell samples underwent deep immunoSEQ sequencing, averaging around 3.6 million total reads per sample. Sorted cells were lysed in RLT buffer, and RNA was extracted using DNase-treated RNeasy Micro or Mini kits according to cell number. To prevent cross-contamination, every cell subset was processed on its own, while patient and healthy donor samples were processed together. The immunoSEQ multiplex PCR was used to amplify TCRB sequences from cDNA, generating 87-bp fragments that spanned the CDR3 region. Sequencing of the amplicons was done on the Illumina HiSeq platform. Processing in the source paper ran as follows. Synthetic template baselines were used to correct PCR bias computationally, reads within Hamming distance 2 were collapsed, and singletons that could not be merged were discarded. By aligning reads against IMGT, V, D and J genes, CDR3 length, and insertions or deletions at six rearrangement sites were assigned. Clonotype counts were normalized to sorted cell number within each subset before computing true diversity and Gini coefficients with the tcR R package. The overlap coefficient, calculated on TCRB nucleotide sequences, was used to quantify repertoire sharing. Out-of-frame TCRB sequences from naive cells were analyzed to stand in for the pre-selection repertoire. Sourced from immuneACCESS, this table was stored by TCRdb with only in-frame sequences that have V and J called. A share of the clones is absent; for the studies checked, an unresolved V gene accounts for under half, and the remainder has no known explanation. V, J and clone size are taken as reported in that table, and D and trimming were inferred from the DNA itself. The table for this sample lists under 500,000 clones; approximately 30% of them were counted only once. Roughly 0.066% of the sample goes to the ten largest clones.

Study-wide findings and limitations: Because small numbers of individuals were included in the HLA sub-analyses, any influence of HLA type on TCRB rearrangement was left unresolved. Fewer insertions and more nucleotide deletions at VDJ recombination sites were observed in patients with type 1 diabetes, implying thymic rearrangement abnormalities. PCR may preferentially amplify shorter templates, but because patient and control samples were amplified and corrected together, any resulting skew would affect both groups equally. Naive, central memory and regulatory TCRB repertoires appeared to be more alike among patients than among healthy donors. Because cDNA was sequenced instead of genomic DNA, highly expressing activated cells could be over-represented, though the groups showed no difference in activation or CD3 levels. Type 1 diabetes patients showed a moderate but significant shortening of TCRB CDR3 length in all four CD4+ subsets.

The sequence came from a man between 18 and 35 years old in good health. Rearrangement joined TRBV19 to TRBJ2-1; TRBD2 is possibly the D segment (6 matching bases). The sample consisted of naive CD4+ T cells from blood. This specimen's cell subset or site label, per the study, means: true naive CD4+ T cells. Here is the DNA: TGTGCCAGTAGCCGGGACTTCCGGGCCTACAATGAGCAGTTCTTC. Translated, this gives CASSRDFRAYNEQFF.